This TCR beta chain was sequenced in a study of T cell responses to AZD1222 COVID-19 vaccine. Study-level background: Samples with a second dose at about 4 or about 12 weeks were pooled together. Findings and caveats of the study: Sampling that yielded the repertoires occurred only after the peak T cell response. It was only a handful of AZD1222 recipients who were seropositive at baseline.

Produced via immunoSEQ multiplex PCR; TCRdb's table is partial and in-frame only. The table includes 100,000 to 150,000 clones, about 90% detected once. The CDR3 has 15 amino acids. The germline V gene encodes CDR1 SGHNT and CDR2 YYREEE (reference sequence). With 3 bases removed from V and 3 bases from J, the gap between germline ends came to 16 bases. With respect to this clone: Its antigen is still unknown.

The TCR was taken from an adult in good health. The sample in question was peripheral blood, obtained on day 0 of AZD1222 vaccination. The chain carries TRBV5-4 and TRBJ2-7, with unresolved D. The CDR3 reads CASSSDLSSNYEQYF. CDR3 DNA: TGTGCCAGCAGCTCCGACCTGAGTTCAAACTACGAGCAGTACTTC.